Presented here are 22 T cell receptor beta chains from one specimen sequenced in a study of blood T cell repertoires in COVID-19. Assay used: immunoSEQ multiplex PCR; TCRdb lists only in-frame clones, some missing. This sample has 110,000 or so clones, with about 76% found just once. The sequencing sample was made of peripheral blood. These receptors were taken from a woman in her 70s with acute or convalescent COVID-19.

The chain combines TRBV6-5 with TRBJ2-5; the match to TRBD1 covers 7 bases. CDR1 and CDR2 from the germline V gene are MNHEY and SVGAGI. There are 15 residues in the CDR3. The V gene end was trimmed by 2 bases and the J gene end by 5 bases; junction bases not matched to a gene: 8. CDR3 DNA sequence: TGTGCCAGCAGTTACCCGGGACAGTCAAGGGAGACCCAGTACTTC. Protein product: CASSYPGQSRETQYF.

The chain combines TRBV7-9 with TRBJ2-5; no firm D call. Germline CDR1 is SEHNR and CDR2 is FQNEAQ (reference sequence). V gave up 5 bases and J gave up 5 bases, with 21 bases separating them. This CDR3 region has 16 residues. The chain's CDR3 is CASSPSQTDPWETQYF. In DNA, the CDR3 is TGTGCCAGCAGCCCCAGTCAGACTGACCCGTGGGAGACCCAGTACTTC.

The chain combines TRBV6-5 with TRBJ2-2; possibly TRBD1 for D (6 bases). V was shortened by 6 bases and J by 0 bases, with 8 bases between the two germline ends. This CDR3 is 14 amino acids long. The germline V gene has CDR1 MNHEY and CDR2 SVGAGI. The CDR3 sequence is CASRGTPNTGELFF. The CDR3 bases are TGTGCCAGCAGGGGGACACCGAACACCGGGGAGCTGTTTTTT.

The V and J genes are TRBV10-3 and TRBJ1-1; a possible D gene is TRBD1 (6 bases). The CDR3 extends over 19 amino acids. The V end lost 0 bases, the J end lost 1 base, and 21 bases lay between the germline ends. Looked up from germline, CDR1 is ENHRY and CDR2 is SYGVKD. This CDR3 is CAISESSGGPGGRNTEAFF. The CDR3 bases are TGTGCCATCAGTGAGTCAAGCGGGGGGCCGGGGGGCAGGAACACTGAAGCTTTCTTT.

This chain connects TRBV5-4 to TRBJ2-3, with 13 bases aligning to TRBD2. V lost 4 bases, J lost 0 bases, and 5 bases stayed unmatched. The CDR3 extends over 17 amino acids. CDR1 is SGHNT and CDR2 is YYREEE in the germline V gene (reference sequence). CDR3 region: CASSPGLAGVSTDTQYF. CDR3 nucleotide sequence: TGTGCCAGCAGCCCCGGACTAGCGGGGGTTAGCACAGATACGCAGTATTTT.

CDR3 nucleotides: TGTGCCAGTAGTAGGTTAGCGGGGGGGAAGAAAGAGACCCAGTACTTC. Translated: CASSRLAGGKKETQYF. The chain is built from TRBV19 and TRBJ2-5; 11 nucleotides align to TRBD2. Trimming took 4 bases from V and 3 from J; bases not matched to a gene: 7. The length of the CDR3 is 16 residues. Germline CDR1 reads LNHDA; CDR2 reads SQIVND (reference sequence). Filled out from reference TRBV19 and TRBJ2-5, the complete variable domain reads DGGITQSPKYLFRKEGQNVTLSCEQNLNHDAMYWYRQDPGQGLRLIYYSQIVNDFQKGDIAEGYSVSREKKESFPLTVTSAQKNPTAFYLCASSRLAGGKKETQYFGPGTRLLVL.

The chain joins TRBV9 to TRBJ2-1, with D perhaps matching TRBD2 (5 bases). Per germline, CDR1 SGDLS and CDR2 YYNGEE. The CDR3 sequence is 15 residues long. Trimming took off 0 bases at V and 9 bases at J, with 16 bases between the two ends. CDR3 sequence reads: CASSVVEGSYGEQFF. DNA of the CDR3: TGTGCCAGCAGCGTAGTTGAAGGGAGCTACGGTGAGCAGTTCTTC.

This clone was counted a few times. The gene calls are TRBV7-8 and TRBJ1-5, with no clear D. The CDR3 totals 16 residues. The V end was cut by 0 bases, the J end by 2 bases, with 11 bases between. Germline V gene lookup returns CDR1 SGHVS and CDR2 FQNEAQ. The CDR3 reads CASSLAVSPGNQPQHF. CDR3 DNA sequence: TGTGCCAGCAGCTTAGCTGTCTCGCCAGGCAATCAGCCCCAGCATTTT.

V and J are TRBV29-1 and TRBJ2-7, with TRBD1 matching over 9 bases. Per the germline V gene, CDR1 is SQVTM and CDR2 is ANQGSEA. The ends lost 7 bases at V and 6 bases at J; junction bases unmatched: 10. CDR3 length: 13 residues. Here the CDR3 DNA reads TGCAGCGGGACTGCGGACAGGGGTGGCGAGCAGTACTTC. Its protein is CSGTADRGGEQYF.

The rearrangement links TRBV14 to TRBJ1-1; unclear D gene. With 8 bases removed from V and 9 bases from J, the gap between germline ends came to 10 bases. This CDR3 is built from 10 residues. Germline CDR1 and CDR2: SGHDN and FVKESK. The DNA of the CDR3 is TGTGCCAGCTATGAGGGAAAAGCTTTCTTT. It codes for CASYEGKAFF.

The chain combines TRBV2 with TRBJ2-7; 8 bases are shared with TRBD2. The CDR3 runs to 16 residues. The junction had 11 bases not matched to a gene; V was cut back by 3 bases and J by 4 bases. Germline CDR1 is SNHLY and CDR2 is FYNNEI. The CDR3 DNA is TGTGCCAGCAGTGAGCTCGGGGGGGGCTACTCGTACGAGCAGTACTTC. It encodes CASSELGGGYSYEQYF.

The chain couples TRBV3-1 (or the pseudogene TRBV3-2) to TRBJ2-7; D is perhaps TRBD1 (6 bases). V dropped 1 base and J dropped 6 bases, with 19 bases sitting between them. Germline CDR1 reads LGHDT; CDR2 reads YNNKEL (reference sequence). This CDR3 is built from 16 residues. The chain's CDR3 is CASSQGFNAGASEQYF. In DNA, the CDR3 is TGTGCCAGCAGCCAAGGCTTTAATGCAGGGGCGAGCGAGCAGTACTTC.

This clone was seen once. A read error may account for a junction end that differs from germline. The chain combines TRBV2 with TRBJ2-7; 8 bases are a match to TRBD1. Germline V CDR1 and CDR2: SNHLY, FYNNEI. CDR3 length: 14 residues. CDR3 residues: CASGEQGVNGEQYF. The CDR3 bases are TGTGCCAGCGGTGAACAGGGGGTCAACGGCGAGCAGTACTTC.

This clone has only a few counts. V gene TRBV10-3 combines with J gene TRBJ1-2, with TRBD1 matching 8 bases. The CDR3 has 16 residues. V lost 7 bases to trimming and J lost 8 bases; unmatched junction nucleotides: 18. The germline gives CDR1 ENHRY, CDR2 SYGVKD. CDR3 protein: CAITPGTGTTRDGYTF. The DNA of the CDR3 is TGTGCCATCACCCCCGGGACAGGAACGACCAGGGACGGCTACACCTTC.

As regards this clone: One end of the junction fails to match germline, which may point to a read error. The chain is built from TRBV15 and TRBJ2-3, with TRBD2 matching over 10 bases. The CDR3 extends over 19 amino acids. CDR1 is LNHNV and CDR2 is YYDKDF in the germline V gene (reference sequence). CDR3 DNA sequence: TGTGCCACCAGTAGAGGCCCTAGCGGGGGATTGGGTAGCACAGATACGCAGTATTTT. Its translation is CATSRGPSGGLGSTDTQYF. The full variable domain, in which reference TRBV15 and TRBJ2-3 provide the parts outside the CDR3, is DAMVIQNPRYQVTQFGKPVTLSCSQTLNHNVMYWYQQKSSQAPKLLFHYYDKDFNNEADTPDNFQSRRPNTSFCFLDIRSPGLGDTAMYLCATSRGPSGGLGSTDTQYFGPGTRLTVL.

The chain couples TRBV6-2 or TRBV6-3 to TRBJ2-3; TRBD1 matches 9 bases. CDR1 MNHEY and CDR2 SVGEGT come from the germline V gene. Trimming at V came to 2 bases and at J to 1 base, leaving 10 bases not matched to a gene. The CDR3 runs to 18 residues. CDR3 sequence (DNA): TGTGCCAGCAGTTACCAAAGCGGGACAGGGTACGGCACAGATACGCAGTATTTT. This codes for CASSYQSGTGYGTDTQYF.

In this sample, this clone turned up a few times. The chain has TRBV6-5 and TRBJ1-3, with 8 bases fitting TRBD1. CDR1 and CDR2 from the germline V gene are MNHEY and SVGAGI. V gave up 5 bases and J gave up 0 bases; unmatched junction bases: 3. This CDR3 is 15 amino acids long. CDR3 loop: CASSRQGSSGNTIYF. Written as DNA, the CDR3 is TGTGCCAGCAGTCGACAGGGGAGCTCTGGAAACACCATATATTTT.

V usage is TRBV11-2 and J usage is TRBJ1-2; maybe TRBD1 (6 bases). From germline, CDR1 is SGHAT and CDR2 FQNNGV. This CDR3 is 12 amino acids long. The V gene lost 3 bases and the J gene lost 6 bases, with 8 bases spanning the gap. CDR3 sequence: CASSFRQDGYTF. The DNA for the CDR3 is TGTGCCAGCAGCTTTCGACAGGATGGCTACACCTTC. The entire variable domain, with the rest obtained from reference TRBV11-2 and TRBJ1-2, is as follows: EAGVAQSPRYKIIEKRQSVAFWCNPISGHATLYWYQQILGQGPKLLIQFQNNGVVDDSQLPKDRFSAERLKGVDSTLKIQPAKLEDSAVYLCASSFRQDGYTFGSGTRLTVV.

This clone was seen more than once but under ten times. This chain links TRBV27 with TRBJ2-7; 8 positions match TRBD1. The germline gives CDR1 MNHEY, CDR2 SMNVEV (reference sequence). V shed 6 bases and J 1 base; nucleotides not matched to a gene: 5. CDR3 length: 14 residues. CDR3 residues: CASSRDRRSYEQYF. The CDR3, as DNA: TGTGCCAGCAGCCGGGACAGGCGGTCCTACGAGCAGTACTTC.

The chain uses TRBV19 and TRBJ2-1; 7 bases line up with TRBD2. Trimming took 5 bases from V and 8 from J; bases not matched to a gene: 21. Germline CDR1 and CDR2: LNHDA and SQIVND (reference sequence). This CDR3 is 18 amino acids long. The CDR3 coding sequence is TGTGCCAGTAGTCATATATTCCCTACCTCCGGGGGGTTAGATGAGCAGTTCTTC. Protein sequence: CASSHIFPTSGGLDEQFF.

This clone was observed a few times. The chain couples TRBV9 to TRBJ1-2, with unresolved D. The V gene's germline CDR1 is SGDLS and CDR2 YYNGEE. The CDR3 totals 13 residues. V lost 2 bases and J 4 bases, leaving 9 bases between the germline ends. CDR3 amino acids: CASSVDRGYGYTF. The CDR3 nucleotides read TGTGCCAGCAGCGTCGACCGGGGCTATGGCTACACCTTC.

V gene TRBV28 combines with J gene TRBJ2-5; 8 nucleotides agree with TRBD1. Germline V gives CDR1 MDHEN, CDR2 SYDVKM. V trimming: 4 bases; J trimming: 2 bases; junction bases outside the gene matches: 6. The CDR3 is 15 residues long. CDR3 DNA: TGTGCCAGCAGTTCCGGCAGGGGGCGGCAAGAGACCCAGTACTTC. This gives the protein CASSSGRGRQETQYF.